This TCR beta chain came from a study of blood T cell repertoires in COVID-19. For the study at large: The United States, Italy and Spain were the sources of the acute and convalescent COVID-19 samples. T cells, B-cell-depleted T cells, or PBMCs supplied cDNA or gDNA.

The CDR3 covers 15 residues. V lost 5 bases to trimming and J lost 9 bases; unmatched junction nucleotides: 6. In germline, CDR1 is MNHNY, CDR2 SVGAGI (reference sequence). Using immunoSEQ multiplex PCR, the repertoire was profiled, and TCRdb retains in-frame clones only, with some absent. This table holds 140,000 or so clones, around 90% found once. Sequencing was carried out using peripheral blood. This receptor was taken from a woman older than 75 with acute or convalescent COVID-19. The genes are TRBV6-6 and TRBJ2-1; 14 nucleotides match TRBD2. The DNA of the CDR3 is TGTGCCAGCAGTCTCGGGACTAGCGGGGGATCTGAGCAGTTCTTC. It yields the protein CASSLGTSGGSEQFF.